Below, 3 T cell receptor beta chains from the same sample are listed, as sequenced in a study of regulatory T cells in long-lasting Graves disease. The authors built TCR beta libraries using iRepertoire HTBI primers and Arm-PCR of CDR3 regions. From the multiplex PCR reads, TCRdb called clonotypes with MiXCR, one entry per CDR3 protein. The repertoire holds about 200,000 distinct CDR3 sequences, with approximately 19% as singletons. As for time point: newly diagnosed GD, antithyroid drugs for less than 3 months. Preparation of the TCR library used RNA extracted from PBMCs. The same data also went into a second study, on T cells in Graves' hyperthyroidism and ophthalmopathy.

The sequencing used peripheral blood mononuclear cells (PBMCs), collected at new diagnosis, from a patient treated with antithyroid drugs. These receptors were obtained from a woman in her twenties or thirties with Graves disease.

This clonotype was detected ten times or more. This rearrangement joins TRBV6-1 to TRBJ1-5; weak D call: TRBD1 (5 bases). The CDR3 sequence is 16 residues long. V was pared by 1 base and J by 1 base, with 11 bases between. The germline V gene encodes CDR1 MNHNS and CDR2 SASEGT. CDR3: CASSEDQGVSNQPQHF. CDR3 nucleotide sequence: TGTGCCAGCAGTGAAGATCAGGGCGTGAGCAATCAGCCCCAGCATTTT.

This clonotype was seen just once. CDR3 loop: CASSQVGRGDTIYF. The CDR3 bases are TGTGCCAGCAGCCAAGTGGGCAGGGGGGACACCATATATTTT. The chain employs TRBV4-2 and TRBJ1-3; 7 bases match TRBD1. The CDR3 is 14 amino acids. With V trimmed by 1 base and J by 8 bases, 5 bases remained unmatched. Germline V CDR1 and CDR2: LGHNA, YNFKEQ.

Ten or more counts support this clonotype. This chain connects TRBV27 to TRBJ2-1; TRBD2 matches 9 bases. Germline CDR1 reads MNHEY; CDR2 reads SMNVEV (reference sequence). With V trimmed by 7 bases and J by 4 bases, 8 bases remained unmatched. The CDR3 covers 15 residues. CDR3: CASTPVAGVYNEQFF. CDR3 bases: TGTGCCAGCACCCCGGTAGCGGGGGTTTACAATGAGCAGTTCTTC.